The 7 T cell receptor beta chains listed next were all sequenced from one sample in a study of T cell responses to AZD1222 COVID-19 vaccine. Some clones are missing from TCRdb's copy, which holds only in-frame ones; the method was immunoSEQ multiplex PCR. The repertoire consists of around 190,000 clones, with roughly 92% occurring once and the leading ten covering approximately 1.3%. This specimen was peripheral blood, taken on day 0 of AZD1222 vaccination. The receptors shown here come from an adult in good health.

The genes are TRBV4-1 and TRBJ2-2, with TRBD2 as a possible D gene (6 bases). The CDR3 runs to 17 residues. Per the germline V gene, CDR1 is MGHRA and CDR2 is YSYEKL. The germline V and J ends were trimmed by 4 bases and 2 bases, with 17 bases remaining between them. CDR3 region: CASSRQTGLLNTGELFF. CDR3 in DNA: TGCGCCAGCAGCCGCCAAACAGGACTACTTAACACCGGGGAGCTGTTTTTT.

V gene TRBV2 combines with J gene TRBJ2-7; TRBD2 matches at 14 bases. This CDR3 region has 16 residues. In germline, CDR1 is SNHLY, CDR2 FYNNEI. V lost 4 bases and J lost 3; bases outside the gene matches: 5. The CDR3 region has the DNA TGTGCCAGCAGTGGGACTAGCGGGGGGCCTGTCTACGAGCAGTACTTC. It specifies CASSGTSGGPVYEQYF.

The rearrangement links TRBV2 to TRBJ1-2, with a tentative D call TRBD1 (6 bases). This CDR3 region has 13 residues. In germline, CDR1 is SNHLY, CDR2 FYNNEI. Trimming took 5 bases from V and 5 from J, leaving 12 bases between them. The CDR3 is CASSTGSRYGYTF. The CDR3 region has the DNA TGTGCCAGCAGTACAGGGTCGAGGTATGGCTACACCTTC.

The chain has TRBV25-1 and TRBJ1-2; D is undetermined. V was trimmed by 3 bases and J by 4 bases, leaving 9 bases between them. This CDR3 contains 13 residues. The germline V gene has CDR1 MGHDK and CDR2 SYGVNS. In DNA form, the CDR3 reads TGTGCCAGCAGTGAGAGGGTTAGCTATGGCTACACCTTC. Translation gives CASSERVSYGYTF.

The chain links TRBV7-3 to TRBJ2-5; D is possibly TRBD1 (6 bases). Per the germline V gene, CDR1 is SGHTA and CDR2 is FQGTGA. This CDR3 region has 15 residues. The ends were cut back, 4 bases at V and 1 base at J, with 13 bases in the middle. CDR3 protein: CASSSTGIGQETQYF. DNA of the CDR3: TGTGCCAGCAGCTCCACAGGGATCGGCCAAGAGACCCAGTACTTC.

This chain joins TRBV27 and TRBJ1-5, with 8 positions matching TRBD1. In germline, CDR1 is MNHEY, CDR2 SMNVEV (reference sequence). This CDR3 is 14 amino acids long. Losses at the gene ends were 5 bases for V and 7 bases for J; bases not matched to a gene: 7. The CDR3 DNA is TGTGCCAGCAGTCCCACAGGGGACAGGCAGCCCCAGCATTTT. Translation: CASSPTGDRQPQHF.

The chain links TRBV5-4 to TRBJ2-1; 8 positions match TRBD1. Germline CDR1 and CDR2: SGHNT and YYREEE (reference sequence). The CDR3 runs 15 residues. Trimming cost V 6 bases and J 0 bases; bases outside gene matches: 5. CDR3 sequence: CASTWTGSSYNEQFF. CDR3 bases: TGTGCCAGCACCTGGACAGGGAGCTCCTACAATGAGCAGTTCTTC.